One sample yielded the 3 T cell receptor beta chains listed below, sequenced in a study of T-cell reconstitution after alpha-beta-depleted transplantation in children. TCRbeta library construction was performed incorporating unique molecular identifiers. Via MiXCR, TCRdb re-called the PCR reads, giving one row per CDR3 protein. The table shows fewer than 550,000 distinct CDR3 sequences, with roughly 11% occurring only once. This specimen consisted of PBMCs, mostly from graft donor cells, obtained 180 days after TCRalphabeta/CD19-depleted stem cell transplant. Receptor source: a female patient aged 2-9 years who had a stem cell transplant for aplastic anemia, so the T cells may come from the graft donor.

This clonotype has a count of ten or more. This chain joins TRBV24-1 and TRBJ1-2; 11 nucleotides align to TRBD1. The CDR3 loop spans 15 amino acids. Germline assignment: CDR1 KGHDR and CDR2 SFDVKD. Trimming at V came to 3 bases and at J to 8 bases, leaving 7 bases not matched to a gene. DNA for the CDR3: TGTGCCACCAGTGATCCGGGACAGGGGGTGAGCGGCTACACCTTC. It yields the protein CATSDPGQGVSGYTF.

This chain uses TRBV20-1 with TRBJ2-7; 8 bases are a match to TRBD2. The CDR3 contains 11 residues. Germline V lookup: CDR1 DFQATT, CDR2 SNEGSKA (reference sequence). V was clipped by 6 bases and J by 9 bases; unmatched bases: 7. CDR3 in DNA: TGCAGTGCCGAAATAGCGGGATGGCAGTACGTC. As protein: CSAEIAGWQYV.

The chain joins TRBV28 to TRBJ2-5, with D perhaps matching TRBD2 (6 bases). This CDR3 region has 15 residues. Trimming took 9 bases from V and 0 from J, leaving 17 bases between them. CDR1 is MDHEN and CDR2 is SYDVKM in the germline V gene. CDR3 coding DNA: TGTGCCAGTAGTACCGGGACTGAGTACCAAGAGACCCAGTACTTC. It translates to CASSTGTEYQETQYF.